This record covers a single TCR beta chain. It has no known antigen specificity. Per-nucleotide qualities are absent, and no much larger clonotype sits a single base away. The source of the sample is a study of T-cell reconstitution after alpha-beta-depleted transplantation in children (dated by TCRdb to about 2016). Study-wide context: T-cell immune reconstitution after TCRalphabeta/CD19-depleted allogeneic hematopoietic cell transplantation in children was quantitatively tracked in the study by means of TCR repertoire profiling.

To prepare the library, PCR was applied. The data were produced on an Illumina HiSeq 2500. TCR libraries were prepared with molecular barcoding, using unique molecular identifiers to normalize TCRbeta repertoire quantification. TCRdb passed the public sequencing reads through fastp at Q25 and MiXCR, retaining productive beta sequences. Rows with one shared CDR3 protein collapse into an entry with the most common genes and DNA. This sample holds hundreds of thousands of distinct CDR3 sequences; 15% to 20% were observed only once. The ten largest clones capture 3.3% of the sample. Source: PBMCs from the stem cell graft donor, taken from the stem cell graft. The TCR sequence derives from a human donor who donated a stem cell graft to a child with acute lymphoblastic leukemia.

The nucleotide sequence is TGCAGCGTTGGAGAGGGGCGTTCGGAGACCCAGTACTTC. The encoded protein is CSVGEGRSETQYF. This receptor chain uses TRBV29-1 and TRBJ2-5; the D call could be TRBD1 or TRBD2, with each sharing 5 bases. The V end loses 4 bases and the J end loses 5 bases, and a stretch of 14 bases separates them. CDR1 and CDR2 were assigned from the germline V gene as SQVTM and ANQGSEA. Its CDR3 holds 13 amino acids, cysteine through phenylalanine. CDR3 DNA only is kept here, 39 bases in frame from base 1.